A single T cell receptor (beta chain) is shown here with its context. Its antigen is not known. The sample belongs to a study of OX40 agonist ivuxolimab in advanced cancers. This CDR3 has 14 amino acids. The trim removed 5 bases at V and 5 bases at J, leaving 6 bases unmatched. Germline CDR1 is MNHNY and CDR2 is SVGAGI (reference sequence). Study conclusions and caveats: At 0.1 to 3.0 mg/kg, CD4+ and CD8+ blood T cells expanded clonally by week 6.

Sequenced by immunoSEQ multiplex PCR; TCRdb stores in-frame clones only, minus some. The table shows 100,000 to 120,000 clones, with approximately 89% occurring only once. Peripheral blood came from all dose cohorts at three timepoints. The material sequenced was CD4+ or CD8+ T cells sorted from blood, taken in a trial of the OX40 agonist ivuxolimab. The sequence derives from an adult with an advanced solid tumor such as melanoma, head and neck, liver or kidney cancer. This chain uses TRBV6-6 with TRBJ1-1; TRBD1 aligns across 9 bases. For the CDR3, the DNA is TGTGCCAGCAGTCCGACAGGGGGGAGGACTGAAGCTTTCTTT. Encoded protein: CASSPTGGRTEAFF.